This T cell receptor (beta chain) is from a study of cytomegalovirus exposure and HLA in healthy donors. The germline V gene has CDR1 LGHNA and CDR2 YNFKEQ. The V gene lost 1 base and the J gene lost 4 bases, with 16 bases spanning the gap. The CDR3 contains 16 residues. Use of 60 Vbeta and 13 Jbeta primers characterized the PCR. Using immunoSEQ multiplex PCR, the repertoire was profiled, and TCRdb retains in-frame clones only, with some absent. The profile shows tens of thousands of clones, more than 80% of them singletons. Regarding the study as a whole: It was likely that a cluster of highly shared sequence variants was a sequencing artifact. Researchers reported that a few CMV-associated chains were confirmed in vitro as CMV antigen-specific. Later on, an analysis found that several of the most significant clusters appeared to be linked to common viral pathogens, which included parvovirus B19. TCR beta V segments were, for the most part, productive about 87% or about 30% of the time in an earlier analysis.

Concerning this clone itself: Its antigen is not known.

Specimen: PBMCs. This chain connects TRBV4-2 to TRBJ1-2, with D tentatively TRBD1 (6 bases). This receptor was taken from a woman aged 35 to 49 in good health and CMV-seropositive. The CDR3 reads CASSQGKGESVYGYTF. The CDR3 bases are TGTGCCAGCAGCCAAGGAAAGGGGGAGTCCGTCTATGGCTACACCTTC.